This record covers a single T cell receptor (beta chain). These data belong to a study of blood T cell repertoires in COVID-19. Looking at the study overall: COVID-19 samples collected from the United States, Italy and Spain covered acute and convalescent phases. In each case, the material was cDNA or gDNA derived from T cells, B-cell-depleted T cells, or PBMCs.

Source study methods: Reference gene primer amplification gave estimated nucleated cell counts. The protocol was immunoSEQ multiplex PCR, while the TCRdb copy is restricted to in-frame clones and leaves out a portion. For V, J and clone size, that table is used; D and trimming come from the DNA. The sample has some 120,000 clones; about 91% are singletons. CDR3 length: 14 amino acids. Trimming removed 3 bases from V and 4 bases from J, with 12 bases in between. Per the germline V gene, CDR1 is MGHRA and CDR2 is YSYEKL. Specimen: peripheral blood. The source is a woman in her 50s with active or convalescent COVID-19. This chain connects TRBV4-1 to TRBJ1-2; weak D call: TRBD1 (5 bases). The CDR3 here is CASSHGGAGYGYTF. CDR3 coding DNA: TGCGCCAGCAGCCACGGAGGGGCTGGCTATGGCTACACCTTC.